Sequencing of this T cell receptor beta chain was carried out in a study of naive and memory T cell subsets. General study findings and limits: Over 85% of naive TCR sequences appeared only once, unlike memory subsets. RNA-based TCR counts may shift with T cell activation and differentiation. A few larger clonotypes appeared in naive repertoires, especially CD8, possibly memory cells re-expressing CD45RA.

Cells stained for CD3, CD4, CD8, CD45RA and CD27 were sorted into four subsets. CDR3 length equals 19 residues. Germline V gene lookup returns CDR1 SGHVS and CDR2 FNYEAQ. V lost 2 bases, J lost 0 bases, and 5 bases stayed unmatched. A remark on this clonotype: Its target is not known.

An equimolar mix of two oligonucleotides served as the beta constant-region primer for TRBC1 and TRBC2. Each CDR3 protein is one row after TCRdb ran MiXCR on the UMI-ligation and nested PCR reads. Counted here are 120,000 to 150,000 distinct CDR3 sequences, about 17% occurring once; the ten biggest clones make up roughly 0.14%. V gene TRBV7-6 combines with J gene TRBJ2-1; 15 bases map to TRBD2. The sample was naive CD4+ T cells from blood. The TCR comes from a human donor in good health. CDR3 DNA sequence: TGTGCCAGCAGCTTACCTCCGGGACTAGCGGGAGGCTCCTACAATGAGCAGTTCTTC. Translated, it gives CASSLPPGLAGGSYNEQFF. Using reference TRBV7-6 and TRBJ2-1 for the parts outside the CDR3, the full variable domain is GAGVSQSPRYKVTKRGQDVALRCDPISGHVSLYWYRQALGQGPEFLTYFNYEAQQDKSGLPNDRFSAERPEGSISTLTIQRTEQRDSAMYRCASSLPPGLAGGSYNEQFFGPGTRLTVL.